Below are 19 T cell receptor beta chains sequenced from a single sample in a study of T cell responses to AZD1222 COVID-19 vaccine. The data were produced by immunoSEQ multiplex PCR, yet TCRdb's version contains in-frame clones alone and is incomplete. The sample has roughly 150,000 clones, approximately 91% seen once. Sequences were derived from peripheral blood, sampled 28 days after the second AZD1222 dose. These receptors all stem from an adult who received the AZD1222 COVID-19 vaccine.

Only a few counts were recorded for this clone. This chain connects TRBV11-2 to TRBJ2-7, with D tentatively TRBD1 or TRBD2 (5 bases each). This CDR3 region has 14 residues. V dropped 5 bases and J dropped 0 bases, with 11 bases sitting between them. Germline-derived CDR1 and CDR2 are SGHAT and FQNNGV. The CDR3 DNA sequence: TGTGCCAGCAGCCCCGGGACGGCCTCCTACGAGCAGTACTTC. It specifies CASSPGTASYEQYF.

The genes are TRBV27 and TRBJ1-1, with TRBD1 matching over 7 bases. The V gene end was trimmed by 2 bases and the J gene end by 1 base; junction bases not matched to a gene: 13. CDR1 and CDR2 (germline): MNHEY, SMNVEV (reference sequence). CDR3 length equals 18 residues. The CDR3 protein is CASSLGGSYRGRNTEAFF. DNA for the CDR3: TGTGCCAGCAGTTTAGGGGGTAGTTACAGGGGAAGGAACACTGAAGCTTTCTTT.

This clone appeared a few times. Other DNA sequences in the sample encode the same CDR3. The rearrangement joins TRBV7-9 to TRBJ2-3; D may correspond to TRBD1 or TRBD2 (5 bases each). Trimming removed 5 bases at V and 0 bases at J, with 12 bases between. CDR1 SEHNR and CDR2 FQNEAQ come from the germline V gene (reference sequence). There are 15 residues in the CDR3. The CDR3 nucleotides read TGTGCCAGCAGCCCCGGGGCTGGAAGCACAGATACGCAGTATTTT. Its protein is CASSPGAGSTDTQYF.

The chain employs TRBV11-2 and TRBJ1-3; D possibly corresponds to TRBD1 (5 bases). Trimming removed 0 bases from V and 4 bases from J, with 7 bases in between. CDR1 is SGHAT and CDR2 is FQNNGV in the germline V gene. This CDR3 contains 14 residues. DNA of the CDR3: TGTGCCAGCAGCTTAGAGACAGTGGGAAACACCATATATTTT. It translates to CASSLETVGNTIYF.

This rearrangement joins TRBV6-1 to TRBJ2-7; D is perhaps TRBD1 (5 bases). Germline-derived CDR1 and CDR2 are MNHNS and SASEGT. V was cut by 2 bases and J by 3 bases, with 5 bases left in between. The CDR3 consists of 12 residues. DNA for the CDR3: TGTGCCAGCAGTGAACAGGGCTACGAGCAGTACTTC. It yields the protein CASSEQGYEQYF.

This clone has just a few counts. The chain employs TRBV18 and TRBJ2-5; 9 bases fit TRBD1. The CDR3 is made up of 15 amino acids. The junction had 7 bases not matched to a gene; V was cut back by 3 bases and J by 5 bases. The germline gives CDR1 KGHSH, CDR2 LQKENI. Here the CDR3 reads CASSPLTGGRETQYF. In nucleotides, the CDR3 is TGTGCCAGCTCACCCCTAACAGGGGGCAGGGAGACCCAGTACTTC.

The chain carries TRBV11-2 and TRBJ1-2; the D is unclear. V gave up 8 bases and J gave up 3 bases, with 10 bases separating them. The germline V gene encodes CDR1 SGHAT and CDR2 FQNNGV. The CDR3 sequence is 12 residues long. The CDR3 bases are TGTGCCAGCCTAGGGCATGACTATGGCTACACCTTC. Translated, it gives CASLGHDYGYTF.

The V call is TRBV18, the J call TRBJ1-2, with D perhaps matching TRBD1 (6 bases). The V and J ends lost 5 bases and 4 bases respectively, with 11 bases between them. The CDR3 is 13 amino acids. Germline CDR1 is KGHSH and CDR2 is LQKENI. The DNA for the CDR3 is TGTGCCAGCTCAGCGACAGGCGGCTATGGCTACACCTTC. Encoded protein: CASSATGGYGYTF.

The CDR3 sequence is CASSARVTIASGVRNEQFF. The DNA of the CDR3 is TGTGCCAGCAGCGCGAGGGTAACCATAGCCTCAGGGGTTAGGAATGAGCAGTTCTTC. The chain couples TRBV9 to TRBJ2-1, with D perhaps TRBD1 (6 bases). This CDR3 contains 19 residues. Trimming pared 3 bases from V and 7 bases from J, leaving 29 bases between. Germline V gene sequence: CDR1 SGDLS, CDR2 YYNGEE.

A note on this clone: The same CDR3 can be traced to other DNA sequences in this sample. V is TRBV9 and J is TRBJ1-5, with D unclear. Germline lookup yields CDR1 SGDLS and CDR2 YYNGEE. This CDR3 region has 13 residues. Trimming shortened V by 0 bases and J by 3 bases, and 4 bases separated the two germline ends. The CDR3 loop reads CASSVADNQPQHF. The CDR3 coding sequence is TGTGCCAGCAGCGTAGCTGACAATCAGCCCCAGCATTTT.

This clone was seen a handful of times. V and J are TRBV7-9 and TRBJ2-6; D gene ambiguous. This CDR3 region has 15 residues. Trimming took off 6 bases at V and 0 bases at J, with 9 bases between the two ends. The germline V gene has CDR1 SEHNR and CDR2 FQNEAQ (reference sequence). CDR3 in amino acids: CASSFASSGANVLTF. DNA of the CDR3: TGTGCCAGCAGTTTCGCATCCTCTGGGGCCAACGTCCTGACTTTC.

This clone is a singleton in its sample. CDR3 bases: TGTGCCAGCAGTTCATGGACAGGGGATACTGAAGCTTTCTTT. Its translation: CASSSWTGDTEAFF. J is TRBJ1-1 and V is TRBV27; TRBD1 matches at 9 bases. The ends lost 4 bases at V and 5 bases at J; junction bases unmatched: 5. This CDR3 has 14 amino acids. Germline CDR1 is MNHEY and CDR2 is SMNVEV (reference sequence).

This chain joins TRBV5-1 and TRBJ1-1; 8 nucleotides agree with TRBD1. Germline V gene lookup returns CDR1 SGHRS and CDR2 YFSETQ. This CDR3 spans 17 amino acids. J was trimmed by 0 bases and V by 3 bases; bases with no gene match: 10. The CDR3 bases are TGCGCCAGCAGCTCCGGACAGGGCTTTTCCATGAACACTGAAGCTTTCTTT. Its protein product is CASSSGQGFSMNTEAFF.

V gene TRBV19 combines with J gene TRBJ1-1, with D possibly being TRBD1 (5 bases). The length of the CDR3 is 16 residues. The germline V and J ends were trimmed by 4 bases and 1 base, with 16 bases remaining between them. The germline V gene encodes CDR1 LNHDA and CDR2 SQIVND (reference sequence). CDR3 sequence reads: CASSTHTGTKNTEAFF. DNA of the CDR3: TGTGCCAGTAGTACACACACCGGGACGAAGAACACTGAAGCTTTCTTT.

The V call is TRBV5-6, the J call TRBJ1-2, with 7 bases matching TRBD1. Germline CDR1 is SGHDT and CDR2 is YYEEEE. The CDR3 runs 15 residues. V gave up 0 bases and J gave up 2 bases; unmatched junction bases: 4. CDR3 amino acids: CASSLAGRGNYGYTF. The DNA for the CDR3 is TGTGCCAGCAGCTTGGCTGGCAGGGGGAACTATGGCTACACCTTC.

The genes are TRBV6-5 and TRBJ1-5; D call uncertain. The CDR3 spans 13 residues. V dropped 5 bases and J dropped 7 bases, with 12 bases sitting between them. CDR1 and CDR2 (germline): MNHEY, SVGAGI. The CDR3 DNA is TGTGCCAGCAGTCGCGTGGCGGACCAGCCCCAGCATTTT. The encoded protein is CASSRVADQPQHF.

This chain uses TRBV27 with TRBJ2-5; maybe TRBD2 (6 bases). The CDR3 spans 16 residues. Germline V lookup: CDR1 MNHEY, CDR2 SMNVEV (reference sequence). V gave up 8 bases and J gave up 3 bases, with 22 bases separating them. The chain's CDR3 is CASGAKAGKGKETQYF. The CDR3 DNA sequence: TGTGCCAGCGGGGCCAAGGCGGGGAAAGGGAAAGAGACCCAGTACTTC.

In nucleotides, the CDR3 is TGTGCCAGTAGTCTTCCGACTAGCGGGGCCTATGGAGATACGCAGTATTTT. Its protein product is CASSLPTSGAYGDTQYF. The V call is TRBV19, the J call TRBJ2-3; 11 positions match TRBD2. Germline V lookup: CDR1 LNHDA, CDR2 SQIVND (reference sequence). With 5 bases clipped from V and 5 bases from J, the junction kept 12 bases outside the gene matches. This CDR3 spans 17 amino acids. Filled out from reference TRBV19 and TRBJ2-3, the complete variable domain reads DGGITQSPKYLFRKEGQNVTLSCEQNLNHDAMYWYRQDPGQGLRLIYYSQIVNDFQKGDIAEGYSVSREKKESFPLTVTSAQKNPTAFYLCASSLPTSGAYGDTQYFGPGTRLTVL.

This chain links TRBV29-1 with TRBJ2-2; unclear D gene. The CDR3 runs 12 residues. Germline V gene sequence: CDR1 SQVTM, CDR2 ANQGSEA. V was pared by 8 bases and J by 7 bases, with 14 bases between. In DNA form, the CDR3 reads TGCAGCTCGAAATCCGCCGGCGGGGAGCTGTTTTTT. Protein: CSSKSAGGELFF.